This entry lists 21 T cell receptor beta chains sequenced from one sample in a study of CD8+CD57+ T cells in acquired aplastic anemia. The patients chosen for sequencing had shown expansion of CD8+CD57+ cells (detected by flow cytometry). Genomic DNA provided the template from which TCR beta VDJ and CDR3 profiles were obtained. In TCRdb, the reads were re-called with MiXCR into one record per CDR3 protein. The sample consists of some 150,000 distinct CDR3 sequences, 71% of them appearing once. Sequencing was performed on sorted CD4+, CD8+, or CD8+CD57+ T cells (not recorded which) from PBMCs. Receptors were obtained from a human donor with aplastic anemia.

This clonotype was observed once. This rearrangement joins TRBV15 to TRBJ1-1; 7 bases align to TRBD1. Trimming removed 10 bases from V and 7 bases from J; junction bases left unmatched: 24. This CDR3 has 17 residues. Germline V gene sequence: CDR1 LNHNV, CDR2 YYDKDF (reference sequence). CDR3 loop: CASSEAFSDRQYYEAFF. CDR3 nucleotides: TGTGCCAGCAGTGAAGCTTTCTCGGACAGGCAGTACTATGAAGCTTTCTTT. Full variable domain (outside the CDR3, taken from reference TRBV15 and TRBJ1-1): DAMVIQNPRYQVTQFGKPVTLSCSQTLNHNVMYWYQQKSSQAPKLLFHYYDKDFNNEADTPDNFQSRRPNTSFCFLDIRSPGLGDTAMYLCASSEAFSDRQYYEAFFGQGTRLTVV.

CDR3 sequence: CASSEPGQGQETQYF. For the CDR3, the DNA is TGTGCCAGCAGTGAACCGGGACAGGGGCAAGAGACCCAGTACTTC. This chain connects TRBV6-5 to TRBJ2-7; TRBD1 aligns across 10 bases. TRBJ2-5 explains the end of the DNA better; the J call may be wrong. Germline V gives CDR1 MNHEY, CDR2 SVGAGI. The CDR3 loop spans 15 amino acids.

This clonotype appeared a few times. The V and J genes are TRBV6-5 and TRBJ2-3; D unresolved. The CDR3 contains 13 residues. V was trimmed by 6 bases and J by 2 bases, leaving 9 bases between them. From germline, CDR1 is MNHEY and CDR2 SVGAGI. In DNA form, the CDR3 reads TGTGCCAGCAGGTTAGCTGTCACAGATACGCAGTATTTT. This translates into CASRLAVTDTQYF.

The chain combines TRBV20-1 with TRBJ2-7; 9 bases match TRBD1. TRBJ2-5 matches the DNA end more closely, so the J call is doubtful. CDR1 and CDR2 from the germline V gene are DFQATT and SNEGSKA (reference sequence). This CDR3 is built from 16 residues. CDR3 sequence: CSARQRDRANQETQYF. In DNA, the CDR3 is TGCAGTGCTAGACAACGGGACAGGGCCAACCAAGAGACCCAGTACTTC.

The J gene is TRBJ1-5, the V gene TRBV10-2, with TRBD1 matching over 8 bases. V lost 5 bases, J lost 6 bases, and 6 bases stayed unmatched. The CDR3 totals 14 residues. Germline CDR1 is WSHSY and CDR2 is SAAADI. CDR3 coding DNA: TGCGCCAGCAGTAATCAGGGGGCAATTCAGCCCCAGCATTTT. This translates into CASSNQGAIQPQHF.

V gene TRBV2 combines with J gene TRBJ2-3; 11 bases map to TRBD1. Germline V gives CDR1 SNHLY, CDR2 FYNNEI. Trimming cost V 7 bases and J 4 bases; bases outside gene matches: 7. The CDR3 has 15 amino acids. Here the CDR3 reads CASTSRTGGADTQYF. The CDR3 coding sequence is TGTGCCAGCACCAGTAGGACAGGGGGCGCAGATACGCAGTATTTT.

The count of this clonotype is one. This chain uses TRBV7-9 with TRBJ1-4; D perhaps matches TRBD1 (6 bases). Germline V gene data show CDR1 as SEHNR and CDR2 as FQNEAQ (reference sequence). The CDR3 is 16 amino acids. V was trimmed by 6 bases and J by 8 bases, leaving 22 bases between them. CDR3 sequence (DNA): TGTGCCAGCAGTCAACGTCGGGGGGGCGAAAGGGAAAAACTGTTTTTT. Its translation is CASSQRRGGEREKLFF.

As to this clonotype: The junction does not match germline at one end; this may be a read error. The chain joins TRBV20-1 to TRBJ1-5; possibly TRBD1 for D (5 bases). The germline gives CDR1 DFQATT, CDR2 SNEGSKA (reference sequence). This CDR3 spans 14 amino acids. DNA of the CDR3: TGCAGTGCCCCAGGGTCGGGAGACCATCAGCTCCAGCATTTT. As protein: CSAPGSGDHQLQHF.

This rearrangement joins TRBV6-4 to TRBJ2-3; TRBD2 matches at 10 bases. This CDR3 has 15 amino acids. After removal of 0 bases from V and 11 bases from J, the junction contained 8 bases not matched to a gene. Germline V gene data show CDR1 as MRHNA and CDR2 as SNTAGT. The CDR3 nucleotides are TGTGCCAGCAGTGACTCGCCAGCGGGGGGGAATGAGCAGTATTTT. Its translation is CASSDSPAGGNEQYF.

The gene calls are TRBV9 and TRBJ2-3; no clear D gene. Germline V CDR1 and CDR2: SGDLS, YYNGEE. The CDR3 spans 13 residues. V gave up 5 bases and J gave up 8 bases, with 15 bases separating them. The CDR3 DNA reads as TGTGCCAGCAGTGAAGCGCTTCTTGGTACGCAGTATTTT. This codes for CASSEALLGTQYF.

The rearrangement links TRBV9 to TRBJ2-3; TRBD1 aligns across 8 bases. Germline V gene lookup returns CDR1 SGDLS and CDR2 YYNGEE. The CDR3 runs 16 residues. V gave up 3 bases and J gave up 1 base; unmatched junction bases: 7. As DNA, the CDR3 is TGTGCCAGCAGCGATCGGGACAGGCGACGCACAGATACGCAGTATTTT. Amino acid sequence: CASSDRDRRRTDTQYF.

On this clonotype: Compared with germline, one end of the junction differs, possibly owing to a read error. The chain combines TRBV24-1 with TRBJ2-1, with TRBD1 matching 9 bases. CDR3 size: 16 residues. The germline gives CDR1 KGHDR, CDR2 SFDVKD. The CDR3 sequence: CATSDLPGQGTYEQVF. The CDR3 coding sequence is TGTGCCACCAGTGATTTGCCTGGACAGGGGACGTATGAGCAGGTCTTC.

CDR3 nucleotide sequence: TGCAGCGTTGGCGGGAGCTCCTACGAGCAGTACTTC. Its translation: CSVGGSSYEQYF. J is TRBJ2-7 and V is TRBV29-1, with TRBD2 identical over 7 bases. The CDR3 sequence is 12 residues long. Germline V CDR1 and CDR2: SQVTM, ANQGSEA. J gave up 0 bases and V 4 bases, and 0 bases lay outside the gene matches.

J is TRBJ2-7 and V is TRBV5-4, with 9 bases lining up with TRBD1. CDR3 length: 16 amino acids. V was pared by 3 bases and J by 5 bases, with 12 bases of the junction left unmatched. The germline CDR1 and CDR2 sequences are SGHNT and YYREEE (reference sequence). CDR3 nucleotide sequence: TGTGCCAGCAGCTCCACCGGGACAGGGTACCCCCACGAGCAGTACTTC. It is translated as CASSSTGTGYPHEQYF.

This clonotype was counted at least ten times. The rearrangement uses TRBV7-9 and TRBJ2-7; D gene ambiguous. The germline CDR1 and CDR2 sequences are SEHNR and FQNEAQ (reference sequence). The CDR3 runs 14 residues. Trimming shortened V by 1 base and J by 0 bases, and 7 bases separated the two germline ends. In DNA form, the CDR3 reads TGTGCCAGCAGCTTAGAGGCGAGCTCCTACGAGCAGTACTTC. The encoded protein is CASSLEASSYEQYF.

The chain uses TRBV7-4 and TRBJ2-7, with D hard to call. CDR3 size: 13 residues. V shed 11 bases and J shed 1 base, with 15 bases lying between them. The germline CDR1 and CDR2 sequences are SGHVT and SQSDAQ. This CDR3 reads CASTETASYEQYF. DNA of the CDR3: TGTGCCTCCACTGAGACGGCTTCCTACGAGCAGTACTTC. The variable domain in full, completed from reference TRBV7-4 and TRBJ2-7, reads GAGVSQSPRYKVAKRGRDVALRCDSISGHVTLYWYRQTLGQGSEVLTYSQSDAQRDKSGRPSGRFSAERPERSVSTLKIQRTEQGDSAVYLCASTETASYEQYFGPGTRLTVT.

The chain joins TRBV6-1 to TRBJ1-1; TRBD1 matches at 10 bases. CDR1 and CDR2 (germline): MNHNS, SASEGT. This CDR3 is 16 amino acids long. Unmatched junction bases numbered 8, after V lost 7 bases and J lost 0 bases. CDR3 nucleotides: TGTGCCAGCAACTCCGGGACAGGGGTCTTGAACACTGAAGCTTTCTTT. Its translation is CASNSGTGVLNTEAFF.

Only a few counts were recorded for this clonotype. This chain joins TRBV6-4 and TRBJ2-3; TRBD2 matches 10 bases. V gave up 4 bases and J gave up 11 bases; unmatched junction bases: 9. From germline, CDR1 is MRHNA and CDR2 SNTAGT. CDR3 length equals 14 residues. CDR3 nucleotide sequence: TGTGCCAGCAGTGGAGCGGGGGGGCTCAATGAGCAGTATTTT. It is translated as CASSGAGGLNEQYF.

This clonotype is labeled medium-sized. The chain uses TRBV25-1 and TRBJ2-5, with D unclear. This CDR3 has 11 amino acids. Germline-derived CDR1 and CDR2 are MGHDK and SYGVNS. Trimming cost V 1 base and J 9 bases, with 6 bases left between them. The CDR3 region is CASSESGPQYF. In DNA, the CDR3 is TGTGCCAGCAGTGAATCGGGTCCCCAGTACTTC.

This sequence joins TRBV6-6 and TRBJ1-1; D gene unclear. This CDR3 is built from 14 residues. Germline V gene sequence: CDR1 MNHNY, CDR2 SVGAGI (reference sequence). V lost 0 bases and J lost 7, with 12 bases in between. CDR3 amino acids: CASSYSKLTDEAFF. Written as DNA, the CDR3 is TGTGCCAGCAGTTACTCGAAACTCACCGATGAAGCTTTCTTT.

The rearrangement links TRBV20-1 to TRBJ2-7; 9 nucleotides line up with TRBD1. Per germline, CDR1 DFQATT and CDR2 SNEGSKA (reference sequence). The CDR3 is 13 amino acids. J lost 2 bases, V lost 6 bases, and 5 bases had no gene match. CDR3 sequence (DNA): TGCAGTGCCAAGGGACAGGGAACCTACGAGCAGTACTTC. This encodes CSAKGQGTYEQYF.